Reported below is one TCR beta chain. What it recognizes is unknown. This sample was taken from a study of shared clonotypes between healthy human individuals. The germline V and J ends were trimmed by 1 base and 0 bases, with 14 bases remaining between them. The CDR3 contains 17 residues. The germline CDR1 and CDR2 sequences are MNHEY and SMNVEV (reference sequence). Researchers ran the assay at a deep level. Clones were sequenced by immunoSEQ multiplex PCR, and TCRdb holds only the in-frame ones, with some missing. The sample has 2 million to 2.5 million clones; approximately 95% are singletons. Study-level findings and limits: Among several donors, roughly 5% of naive CD4 clonotypes were found in common.

The rearrangement uses TRBV27 and TRBJ2-3; D assignment may be TRBD1 or TRBD2 (5 bases each). The sample was naive CD4+ T cells from PBMCs. Subset reported: CD45RA+ positively selected. The source of this sequence is a man aged 18 to 30 in good health. Some clones in this sample may be carry-over from other donors' samples. The CDR3 sequence: CASSLLGRGSSTDTQYF. Written as DNA, the CDR3 is TGTGCCAGCAGTTTATTGGGACGAGGCTCTAGCACAGATACGCAGTATTTT.